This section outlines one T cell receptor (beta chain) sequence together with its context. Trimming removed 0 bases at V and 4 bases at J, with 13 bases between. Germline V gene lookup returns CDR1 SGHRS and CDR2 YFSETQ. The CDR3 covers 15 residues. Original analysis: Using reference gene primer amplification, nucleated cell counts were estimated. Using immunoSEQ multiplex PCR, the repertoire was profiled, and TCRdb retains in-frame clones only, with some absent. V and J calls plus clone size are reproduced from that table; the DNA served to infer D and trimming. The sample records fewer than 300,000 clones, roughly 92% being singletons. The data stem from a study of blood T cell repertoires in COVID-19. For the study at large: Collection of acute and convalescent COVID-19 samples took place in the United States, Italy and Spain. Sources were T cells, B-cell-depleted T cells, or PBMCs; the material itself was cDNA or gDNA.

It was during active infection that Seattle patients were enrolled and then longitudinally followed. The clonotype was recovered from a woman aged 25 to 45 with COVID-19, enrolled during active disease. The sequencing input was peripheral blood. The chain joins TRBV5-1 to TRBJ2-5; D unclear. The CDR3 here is CASSLVAALGETQYF. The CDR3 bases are TGCGCCAGCAGCTTGGTGGCGGCCTTAGGAGAGACCCAGTACTTC.